This T cell receptor beta chain was sequenced during a study of cytomegalovirus exposure and HLA in healthy donors. Study-wide points: Rare TCR sequences predominated, though certain public TCRs were found in many donors. The listing of about 150 TCR beta chains classed them as cytomegalovirus-associated. The tendency of first-cohort TCR clusters to co-occur in the approximately 110 validation repertoires was identified by a subsequent analysis.

In regard to this clone: Its antigen is undetermined.

Generated by immunoSEQ multiplex PCR, the TCRdb table keeps only in-frame clones and is missing some. The table shows under 75,000 clones, with around 81% occurring only once. Separate from the 666-subject first cohort was the approximately 110-subject validation cohort, to which the donors belonged. CDR3 length: 11 amino acids. The V gene is TRBV21-1, the J gene TRBJ2-3; the table's D call, TRBD1, was not checked against the DNA. TRBV21-1 is classified as a pseudogene. The TCR sequence derives from a man aged 25-45 years in good health and CMV-seronegative. Material for sequencing was PBMCs. The CDR3 DNA follows: TGTGCCAGCAGAGGGGCAGATACGCAGTATTTT. Its protein product is CASRGADTQYF.